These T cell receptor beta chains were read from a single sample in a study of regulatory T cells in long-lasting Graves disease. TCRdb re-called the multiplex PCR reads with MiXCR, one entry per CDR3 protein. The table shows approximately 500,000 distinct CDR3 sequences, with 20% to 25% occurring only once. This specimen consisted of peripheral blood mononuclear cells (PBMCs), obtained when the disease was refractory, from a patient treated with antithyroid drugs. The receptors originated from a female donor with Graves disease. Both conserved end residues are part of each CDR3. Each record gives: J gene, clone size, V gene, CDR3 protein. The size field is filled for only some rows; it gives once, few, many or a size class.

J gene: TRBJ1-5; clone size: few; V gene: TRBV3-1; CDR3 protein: CASSGTGGRRGAQHF
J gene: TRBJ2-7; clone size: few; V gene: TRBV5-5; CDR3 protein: CASSSLPGQARNYEQYF
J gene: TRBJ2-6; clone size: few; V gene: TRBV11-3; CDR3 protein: CASRLGTVNFSGANVLTF
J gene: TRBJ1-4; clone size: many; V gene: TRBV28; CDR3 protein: CASSLIPLGGQGFGKLFF
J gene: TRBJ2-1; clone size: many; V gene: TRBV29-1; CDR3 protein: CSVEDYNEQFF
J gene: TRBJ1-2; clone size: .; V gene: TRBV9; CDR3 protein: CASTKRRGGRYGRDYGYTF
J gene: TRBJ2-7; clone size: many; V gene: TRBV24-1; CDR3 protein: CATSLNDYEQYF
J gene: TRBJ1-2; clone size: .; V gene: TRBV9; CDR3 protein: CASSAHHLQGVVDGYTF
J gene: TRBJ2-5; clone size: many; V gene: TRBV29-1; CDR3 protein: CSVRQGAGETQYF
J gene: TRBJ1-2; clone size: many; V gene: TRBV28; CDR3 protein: CASTGQGIALYGYTF
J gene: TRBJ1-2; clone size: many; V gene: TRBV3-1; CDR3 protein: CASSQGSHYGYTF
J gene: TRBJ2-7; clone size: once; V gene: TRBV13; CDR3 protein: CASSFFGQGGSYEQYF
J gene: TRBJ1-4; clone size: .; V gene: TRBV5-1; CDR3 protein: CASSPQGARGKLFF
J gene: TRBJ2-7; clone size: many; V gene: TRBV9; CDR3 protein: CASSALPGVRSYEQYF
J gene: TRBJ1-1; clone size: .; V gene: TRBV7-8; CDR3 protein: CASSFRDRLSLNTEAFF
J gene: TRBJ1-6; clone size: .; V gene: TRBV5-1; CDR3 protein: CASSGNSPLHF
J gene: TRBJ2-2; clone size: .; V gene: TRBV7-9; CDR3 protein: CASSYIENTGELFF
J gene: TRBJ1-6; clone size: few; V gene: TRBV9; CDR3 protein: CASSWGPGSPLHF
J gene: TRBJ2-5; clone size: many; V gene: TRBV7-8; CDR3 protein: CASSRDRMDQYF
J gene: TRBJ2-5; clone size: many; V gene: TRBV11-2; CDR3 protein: CASSPLGTGGETQYF
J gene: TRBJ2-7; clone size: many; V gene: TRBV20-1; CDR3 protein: CSACMGQGYEQYF
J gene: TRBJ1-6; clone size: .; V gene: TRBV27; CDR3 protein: CASSLLSRGYNSPLHF
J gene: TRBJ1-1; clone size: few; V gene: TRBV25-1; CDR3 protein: CASRPDIGGKSEAFF
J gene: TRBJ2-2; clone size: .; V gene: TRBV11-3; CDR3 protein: CASSVGRDNPRELFF
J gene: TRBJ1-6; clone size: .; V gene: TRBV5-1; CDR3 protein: CASSPSGSPLHF
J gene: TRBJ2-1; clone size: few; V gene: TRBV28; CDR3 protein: CASSLSAVAGHNEQFF
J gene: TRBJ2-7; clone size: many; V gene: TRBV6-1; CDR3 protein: CASSERRAATYEQYF
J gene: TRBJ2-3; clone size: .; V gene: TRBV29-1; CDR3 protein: CSARRGGTDTQYF
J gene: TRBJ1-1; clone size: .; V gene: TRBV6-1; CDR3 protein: CPSSQGHREAFF
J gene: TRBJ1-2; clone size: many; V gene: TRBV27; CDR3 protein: CASSPRGDYGYTF
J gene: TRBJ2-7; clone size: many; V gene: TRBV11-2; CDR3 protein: CASSLEPGQGYEQYF